The rows below give T cell receptor beta chains drawn from one sample of a study of cytomegalovirus exposure and HLA in healthy donors. Profiling relied on immunoSEQ multiplex PCR, and the TCRdb table lists in-frame clones only, not all of them. In the table there are about 130,000 clones, about four fifths of which are singletons. The sequenced sample consisted of PBMCs. The receptors derive from a man aged 40-49 years in good health and CMV-seronegative. The CDR3 runs from the conserved cysteine through the conserved F or W. A D gene is named only where the DNA matches it firmly. Only part of the rows carry a size: once, few, many, or a class if the clone is expanded.

D | J | V | size | CDR3 | DNA
NA | TRBJ1-1 | TRBV11-2 | NA | CASSFSGTEAFF | TGTGCCAGCAGCTTCAGTGGTACTGAAGCTTTCTTT
NA | TRBJ1-5 | TRBV5-6 | NA | CASSLRVSNQPQHF | TGTGCCAGCAGCTTGCGGGTCAGCAATCAGCCCCAGCATTTT
NA | TRBJ2-6 | TRBV4-3 | NA | CASSQDPPGMRTGANVLTF | TGCGCCAGCAGCCAAGACCCGCCGGGAATGCGGACTGGGGCCAACGTCCTGACTTTC
TRBD2 | TRBJ2-2 | TRBV5-1 | NA | CASSSLGRGDTGELFF | TGCGCCAGCAGCTCCCTCGGGCGGGGGGACACCGGGGAGCTGTTTTTT
NA | TRBJ1-5 | TRBV10-2 | NA | CASSSGGPRQHF | TGCGCCAGCAGTTCCGGGGGTCCCCGCCAGCATTTT
TRBD1 | TRBJ2-5 | TRBV19 | NA | CASSGQGETQYF | TGTGCCAGTAGCGGACAGGGTGAGACCCAGTACTTC
TRBD1 | TRBJ1-1 | TRBV7-2 | NA | CASNKRRDRVTEAFF | TGTGCCAGCAACAAACGCCGGGACAGGGTTACTGAAGCTTTCTTT
NA | TRBJ1-1 | TRBV7-2 | NA | CASSLGPSGFTEAFF | TGTGCCAGCAGCTTAGGCCCCTCAGGGTTCACTGAAGCTTTCTTT
TRBD1 | TRBJ1-5 | TRBV7-8 | NA | CASSSWGTGAINQPQHF | TGTGCCAGCAGCAGTTGGGGGACAGGGGCGATCAATCAGCCCCAGCATTTT
TRBD1 | TRBJ2-1 | TRBV29-1 | NA | CSVVGTVSSYNEQFF | TGCAGCGTCGTAGGGACAGTTAGCTCCTACAATGAGCAGTTCTTC
TRBD1 | TRBJ2-7 | TRBV6-5 | NA | CASGTGTHEQYF | TGTGCCAGCGGGACAGGGACCCACGAGCAGTACTTC
NA | TRBJ1-4 | TRBV7-2 | NA | CASSDSNEKLFF | TGTGCCAGCAGCGACAGTAATGAAAAACTGTTTTTT
NA | TRBJ2-7 | TRBV7-9 | NA | CASSSPDSPYEQYF | TGTGCCAGCAGCTCACCGGACAGCCCCTACGAGCAGTACTTC
NA | TRBJ2-7 | TRBV7-9 | few | CASSTTGFDIGQYF | TGTGCCAGCAGCACAACAGGGTTTGACATCGGGCAGTACTTC
NA | TRBJ2-7 | TRBV6-5 | NA | CASGLSSYEQYF | TGTGCCAGCGGGCTTAGCTCCTACGAGCAGTACTTC
TRBD1 | TRBJ1-6 | TRBV19 | NA | CASSIRGQADYNSPLHF | TGTGCCAGTAGTATTAGAGGACAGGCCGATTATAATTCACCCCTCCACTTT
NA | TRBJ1-2 | TRBV11-2 | NA | CASSLGTADYYGYTF | TGTGCCAGCAGCTTAGGGACAGCGGACTACTATGGCTACACCTTC
NA | TRBJ1-6 | TRBV4-2 | once | CASRQGNSPLHF | TGTGCCAGCAGGCAGGGGAATTCACCCCTCCACTTT
NA | TRBJ2-7 | TRBV6-1 | NA | CASNPWEEYEQYF | TGTGCCAGCAATCCATGGGAGGAATACGAGCAGTACTTC
NA | TRBJ1-2 | TRBV29-1 | NA | CSDDTNYGYTF | TGCAGTGACGACACCAACTATGGCTACACCTTC
NA | TRBJ2-5 | TRBV5-1 | few | CASSLSAAQGTQYF | TGCGCCAGCAGCTTGTCGGCGGCGCAGGGGACCCAGTACTTC
TRBD1 | TRBJ1-2 | TRBV7-6 | NA | CASSPGDSYGYTF | TGTGCCAGCAGCCCTGGGGACAGCTATGGCTACACCTTC
NA | TRBJ1-2 | TRBV19 | NA | CASWDTGAGSYGYTF | TGTGCCAGTTGGGATACAGGAGCAGGAAGCTATGGCTACACCTTC
NA | TRBJ1-1 | TRBV2 | NA | CASSDWMAGEAFF | TGTGCCAGCAGTGATTGGATGGCAGGTGAAGCTTTCTTT
TRBD1 | TRBJ1-2 | TRBV28 | NA | CASSLVDRVIRDVYTF | TGTGCCAGCAGTTTAGTGGACAGGGTTATTCGAGATGTCTACACCTTC
NA | TRBJ1-2 | TRBV5-1 | few | CASSPANTEHYGYTF | TGCGCCAGCAGCCCGGCCAATACAGAGCACTATGGCTACACCTTC
TRBD1 | TRBJ2-3 | TRBV5-1 | once | CASSLEQGVADTQYF | TGCGCCAGCAGCTTGGAACAGGGGGTCGCAGATACGCAGTATTTT
TRBD1 | TRBJ1-2 | TRBV7-2 | NA | CASSWGQQLYGYTF | TGTGCCAGCAGCTGGGGACAGCAATTATATGGCTACACCTTC
NA | TRBJ1-1 | TRBV19 | NA | CATIITGANTEAFF | TGTGCCACCATAATCACAGGAGCGAACACTGAAGCTTTCTTT
NA | TRBJ2-3 | TRBV4-3 | NA | CASSQEGTRSGDTQYF | TGCGCCAGCAGCCAAGAAGGGACACGAAGCGGAGATACGCAGTATTTT
NA | TRBJ2-7 | TRBV6-5 | few | CATSQGYEQYF | TGTGCCACGTCCCAGGGCTACGAGCAGTACTTC
TRBD2 | TRBJ2-7 | TRBV5-6 | once | CASSPAGGPYEQYF | TGTGCCAGCAGCCCCGCGGGGGGGCCCTACGAGCAGTACTTC
TRBD1 | TRBJ1-5 | TRBV28 | NA | CASSEDRGHQPQHF | TGTGCCAGCAGTGAGGACAGGGGGCACCAGCCCCAGCATTTT
NA | TRBJ2-2 | TRBV5-1 | NA | CASSPQGTGFAGELFF | TGCGCCAGCAGCCCACAGGGGACTGGCTTCGCCGGGGAGCTGTTTTTT
TRBD1 | TRBJ1-3 | TRBV6-6 | NA | CASSRQGAPGNTIYF | TGTGCCAGCAGTAGACAGGGGGCCCCTGGTAACACCATATATTTT
TRBD1 | TRBJ2-7 | TRBV5-1 | NA | CASSPGTGGYEQYF | TGCGCCAGCAGCCCCGGGACAGGGGGCTACGAGCAGTACTTC
TRBD1 | TRBJ1-4 | TRBV2 | NA | CASRQGVDEKLFF | TGTGCCAGCCGTCAGGGGGTCGATGAAAAACTGTTTTTT
TRBD2 | TRBJ2-7 | TRBV7-8 | NA | CASSIAGGQTTYEQYF | TGTGCCAGCAGCATCGCGGGGGGTCAAACCACCTACGAGCAGTACTTC
NA | TRBJ1-6 | TRBV11-2 | NA | CASSFSREDSPLHF | TGTGCCAGCAGCTTCAGCAGGGAAGATTCACCCCTCCACTTT
NA | TRBJ2-3 | TRBV4-2 | NA | CASSQVGGGSTDTQYF | TGTGCCAGCAGCCAAGTGGGAGGGGGGAGTACAGATACGCAGTATTTT
TRBD2 | TRBJ2-2 | TRBV15 | once | CATSRGGGPTGELFF | TGTGCCACCAGCAGAGGCGGGGGACCCACCGGGGAGCTGTTTTTT
NA | TRBJ2-7 | TRBV5-4 | NA | CASSLAWRISGLYEQYF | TGTGCCAGCAGCTTGGCGTGGCGCATTTCAGGGCTCTACGAGCAGTACTTC
TRBD2 | TRBJ2-3 | TRBV7-9 | NA | CASSPTSGGTRDTQYF | TGTGCCAGCAGCCCAACTAGCGGGGGGACTAGAGATACGCAGTATTTT
NA | TRBJ2-3 | TRBV28 | NA | CASSLRGGTDTQYF | TGTGCCAGCAGTTTACGGGGTGGCACAGATACGCAGTATTTT